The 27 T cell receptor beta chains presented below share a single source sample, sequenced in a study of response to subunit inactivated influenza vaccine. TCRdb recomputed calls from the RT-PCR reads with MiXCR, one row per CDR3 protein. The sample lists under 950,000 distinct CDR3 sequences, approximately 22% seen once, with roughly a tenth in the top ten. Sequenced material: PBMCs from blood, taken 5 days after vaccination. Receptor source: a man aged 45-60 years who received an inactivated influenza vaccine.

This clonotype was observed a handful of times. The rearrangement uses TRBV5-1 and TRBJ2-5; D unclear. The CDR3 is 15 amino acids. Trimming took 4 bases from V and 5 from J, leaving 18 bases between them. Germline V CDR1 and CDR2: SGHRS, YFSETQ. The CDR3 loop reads CASSTGRRTRETQYF. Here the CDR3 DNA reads TGCGCCAGCAGCACCGGCAGACGGACGCGGGAGACCCAGTACTTC.

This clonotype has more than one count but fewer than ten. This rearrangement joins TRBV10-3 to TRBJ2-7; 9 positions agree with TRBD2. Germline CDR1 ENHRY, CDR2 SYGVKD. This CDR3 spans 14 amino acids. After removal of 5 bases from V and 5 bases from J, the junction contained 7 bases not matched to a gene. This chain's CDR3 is CAISRIAGDHEQYF. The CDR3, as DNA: TGTGCCATCAGTAGAATAGCGGGAGACCACGAGCAGTACTTC.

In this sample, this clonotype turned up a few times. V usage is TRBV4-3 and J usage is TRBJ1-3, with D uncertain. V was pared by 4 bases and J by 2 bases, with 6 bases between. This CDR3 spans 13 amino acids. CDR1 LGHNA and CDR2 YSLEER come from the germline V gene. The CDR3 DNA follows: TGCGCCAGCAGCCGCGACCCTGGAAACACCATATATTTT. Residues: CASSRDPGNTIYF.

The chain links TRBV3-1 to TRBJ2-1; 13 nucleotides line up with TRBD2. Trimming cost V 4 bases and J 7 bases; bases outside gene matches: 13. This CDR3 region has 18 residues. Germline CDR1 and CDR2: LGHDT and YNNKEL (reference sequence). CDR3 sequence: CASSRSGWTSGSGNEQFF. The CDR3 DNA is TGTGCCAGCAGCCGATCAGGGTGGACTAGCGGGAGTGGTAATGAGCAGTTCTTC.

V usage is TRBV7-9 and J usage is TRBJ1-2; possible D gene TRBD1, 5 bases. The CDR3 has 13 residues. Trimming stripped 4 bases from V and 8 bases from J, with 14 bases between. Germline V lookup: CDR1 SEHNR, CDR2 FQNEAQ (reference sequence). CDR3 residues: CASSYGEGEGYTF. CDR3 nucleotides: TGTGCCAGCAGCTACGGGGAAGGGGAAGGCTACACCTTC.

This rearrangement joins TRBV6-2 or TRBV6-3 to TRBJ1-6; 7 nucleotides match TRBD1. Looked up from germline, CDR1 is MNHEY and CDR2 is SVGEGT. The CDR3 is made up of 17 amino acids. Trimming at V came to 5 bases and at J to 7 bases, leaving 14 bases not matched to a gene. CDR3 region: CASSPARQGLNNSPLHF. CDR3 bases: TGTGCCAGCAGTCCGGCAAGACAGGGACTGAACAATTCACCCCTCCACTTT.

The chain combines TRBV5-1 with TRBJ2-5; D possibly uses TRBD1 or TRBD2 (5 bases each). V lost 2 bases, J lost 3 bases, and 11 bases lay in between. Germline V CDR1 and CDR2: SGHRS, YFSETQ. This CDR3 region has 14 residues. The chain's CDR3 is CASSFGTKKETQYF. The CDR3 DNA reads TGCGCCAGCAGCTTCGGGACGAAAAAAGAGACCCAGTACTTC.

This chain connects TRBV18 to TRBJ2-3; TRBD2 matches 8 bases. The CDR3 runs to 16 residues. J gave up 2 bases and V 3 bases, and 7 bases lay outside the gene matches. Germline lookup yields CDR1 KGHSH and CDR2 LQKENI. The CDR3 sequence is CASSPRREAPTDTQYF. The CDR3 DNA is TGTGCCAGCTCACCCCGGCGGGAGGCCCCCACAGATACGCAGTATTTT.

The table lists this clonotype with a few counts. Written as DNA, the CDR3 is TGTGCCAGCACAATCAGCCCAACCGGGGAGCTGTTTTTT. Translated, it gives CASTISPTGELFF. The rearrangement uses TRBV11-2 and TRBJ2-2; D remains unclear. Germline CDR1 reads SGHAT; CDR2 reads FQNNGV. The V gene lost 7 bases and the J gene lost 5 bases, with 11 bases spanning the gap. This CDR3 region has 13 residues.

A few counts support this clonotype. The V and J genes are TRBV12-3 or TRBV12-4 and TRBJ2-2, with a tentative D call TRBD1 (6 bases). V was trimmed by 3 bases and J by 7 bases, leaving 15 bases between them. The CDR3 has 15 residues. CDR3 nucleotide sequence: TGTGCCAGCAGTTTCGCAGGGGTGGATGGCGGGGAGCTGTTTTTT. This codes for CASSFAGVDGGELFF.

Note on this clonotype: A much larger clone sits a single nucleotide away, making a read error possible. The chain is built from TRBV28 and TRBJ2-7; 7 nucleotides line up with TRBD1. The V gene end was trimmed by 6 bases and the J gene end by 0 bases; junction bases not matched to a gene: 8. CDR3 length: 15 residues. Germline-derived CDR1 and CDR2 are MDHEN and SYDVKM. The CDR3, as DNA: TGTGCCAGCAGCCCTTTGACAGGGAGCTCCTACGAGCAGTACTTC. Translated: CASSPLTGSSYEQYF.

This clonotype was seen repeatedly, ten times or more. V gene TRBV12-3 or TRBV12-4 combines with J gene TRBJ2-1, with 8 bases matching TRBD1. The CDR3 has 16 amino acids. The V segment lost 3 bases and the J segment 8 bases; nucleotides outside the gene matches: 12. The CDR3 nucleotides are TGTGCCAGCAGTTTTCTGTCTGGGGCAGGGGGCGATGAGCAGTTCTTC. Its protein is CASSFLSGAGGDEQFF.

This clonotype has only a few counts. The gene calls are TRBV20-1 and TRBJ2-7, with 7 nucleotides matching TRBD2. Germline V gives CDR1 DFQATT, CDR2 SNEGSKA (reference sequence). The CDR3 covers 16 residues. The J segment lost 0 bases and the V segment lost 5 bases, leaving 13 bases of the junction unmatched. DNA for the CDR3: TGCAGTGCTGGATACCTTCTAGCGGATTCCTCCTACGAGCAGTACTTC. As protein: CSAGYLLADSSYEQYF.

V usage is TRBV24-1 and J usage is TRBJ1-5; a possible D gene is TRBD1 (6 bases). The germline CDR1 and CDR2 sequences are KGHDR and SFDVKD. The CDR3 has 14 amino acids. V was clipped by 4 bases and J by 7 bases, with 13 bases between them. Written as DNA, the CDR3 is TGTGCCACCAGTGAAGCAGGGGTTGACCAGCCCCAGCATTTT. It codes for CATSEAGVDQPQHF.

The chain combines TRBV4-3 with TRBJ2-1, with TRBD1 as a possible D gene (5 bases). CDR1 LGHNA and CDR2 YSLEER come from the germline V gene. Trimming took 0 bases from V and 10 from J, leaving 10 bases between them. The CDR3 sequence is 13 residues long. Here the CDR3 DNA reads TGCGCCAGCAGCCAAGATCCGTGGACAGAGCAGTTCTTC. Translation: CASSQDPWTEQFF.

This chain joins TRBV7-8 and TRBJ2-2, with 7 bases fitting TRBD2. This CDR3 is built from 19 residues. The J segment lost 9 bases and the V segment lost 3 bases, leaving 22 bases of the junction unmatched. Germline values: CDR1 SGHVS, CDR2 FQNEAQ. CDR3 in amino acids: CASSFSGLSTSRDVRELFF. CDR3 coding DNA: TGTGCCAGCAGCTTTTCTGGTCTGTCGACTAGCAGGGACGTCCGGGAGCTGTTTTTT.

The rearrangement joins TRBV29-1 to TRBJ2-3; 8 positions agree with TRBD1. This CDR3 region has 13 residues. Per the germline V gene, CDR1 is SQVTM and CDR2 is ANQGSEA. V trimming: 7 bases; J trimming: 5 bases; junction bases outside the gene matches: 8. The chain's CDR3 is CSDGTGRGDTQYF. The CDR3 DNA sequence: TGCAGCGACGGGACAGGAAGGGGAGATACGCAGTATTTT.

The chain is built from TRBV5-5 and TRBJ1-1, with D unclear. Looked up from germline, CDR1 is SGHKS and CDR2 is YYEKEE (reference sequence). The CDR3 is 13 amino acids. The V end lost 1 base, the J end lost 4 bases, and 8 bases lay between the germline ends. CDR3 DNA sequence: TGTGCCAGCAGCTTGTTCGTTGGCACTGAAGCTTTCTTT. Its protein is CASSLFVGTEAFF.

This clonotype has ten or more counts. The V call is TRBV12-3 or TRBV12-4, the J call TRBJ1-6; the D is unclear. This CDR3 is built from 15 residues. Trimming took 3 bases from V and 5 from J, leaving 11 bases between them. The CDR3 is CASSFGISNNSPLHF. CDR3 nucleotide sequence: TGTGCCAGCAGTTTTGGTATAAGCAATAATTCACCCCTCCACTTT.

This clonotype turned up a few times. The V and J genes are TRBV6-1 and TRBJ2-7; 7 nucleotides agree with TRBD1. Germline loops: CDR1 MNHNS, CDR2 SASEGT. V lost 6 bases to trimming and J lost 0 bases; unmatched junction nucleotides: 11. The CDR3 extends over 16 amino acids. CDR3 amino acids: CASSVQGWVNSYEQYF. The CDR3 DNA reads TGTGCCAGCAGCGTACAGGGGTGGGTTAACTCCTACGAGCAGTACTTC.

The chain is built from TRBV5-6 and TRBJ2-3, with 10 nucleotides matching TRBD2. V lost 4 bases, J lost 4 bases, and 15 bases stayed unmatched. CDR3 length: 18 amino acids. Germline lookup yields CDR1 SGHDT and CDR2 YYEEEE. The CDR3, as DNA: TGTGCCAGCAGCAGGCGGGGTGGGACTAGCGTCTTCCCAGATACGCAGTATTTT. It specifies CASSRRGGTSVFPDTQYF.

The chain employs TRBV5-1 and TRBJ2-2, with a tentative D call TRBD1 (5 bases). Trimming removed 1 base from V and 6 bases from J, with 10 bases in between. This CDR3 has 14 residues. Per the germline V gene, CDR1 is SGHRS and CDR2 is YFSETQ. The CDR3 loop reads CASSLYGAAGELFF. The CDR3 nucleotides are TGCGCCAGCAGCTTGTATGGGGCCGCCGGGGAGCTGTTTTTT. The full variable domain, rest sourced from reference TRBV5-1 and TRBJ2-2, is KAGVTQTPRYLIKTRGQQVTLSCSPISGHRSVSWYQQTPGQGLQFLFEYFSETQRNKGNFPGRFSGRQFSNSRSEMNVSTLELGDSALYLCASSLYGAAGELFFGEGSRLTVL.

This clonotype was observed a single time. In nucleotides, the CDR3 is TGCAGTGCTATATCGACTAGCGGGAGCTCCTACGAGCAGTACTTC. Encoded protein: CSAISTSGSSYEQYF. The V gene is TRBV20-1, the J gene TRBJ2-7; 12 nucleotides agree with TRBD2. Germline CDR1 reads DFQATT; CDR2 reads SNEGSKA (reference sequence). J was trimmed by 0 bases and V by 4 bases; bases with no gene match: 4. The CDR3 has 15 residues.

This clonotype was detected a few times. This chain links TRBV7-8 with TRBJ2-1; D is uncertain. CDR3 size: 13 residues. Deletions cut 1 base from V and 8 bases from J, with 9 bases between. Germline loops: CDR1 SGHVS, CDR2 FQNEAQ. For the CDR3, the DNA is TGTGCCAGCAGCTTAGAGAGCGCAGATGAGCAGTTCTTC. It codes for CASSLESADEQFF.

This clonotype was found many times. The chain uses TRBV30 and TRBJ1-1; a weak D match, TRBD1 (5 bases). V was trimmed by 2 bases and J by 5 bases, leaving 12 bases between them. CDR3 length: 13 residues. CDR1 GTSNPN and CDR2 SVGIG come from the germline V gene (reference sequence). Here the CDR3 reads CAWSFRVTTEAFF. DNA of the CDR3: TGTGCCTGGAGTTTCAGGGTAACGACTGAAGCTTTCTTT.

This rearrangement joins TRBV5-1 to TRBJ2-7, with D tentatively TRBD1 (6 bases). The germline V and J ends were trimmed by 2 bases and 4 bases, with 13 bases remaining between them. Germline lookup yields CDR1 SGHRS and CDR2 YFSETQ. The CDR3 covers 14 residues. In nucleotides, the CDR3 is TGCGCCAGCAGCTTCGGACAGCCACCTTACGAGCAGTACTTC. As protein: CASSFGQPPYEQYF.

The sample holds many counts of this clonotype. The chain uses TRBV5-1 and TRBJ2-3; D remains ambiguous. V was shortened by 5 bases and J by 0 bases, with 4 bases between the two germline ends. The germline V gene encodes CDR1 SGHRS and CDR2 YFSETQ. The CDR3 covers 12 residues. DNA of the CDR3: TGCGCCAGCAGGCCCAGCACAGATACGCAGTATTTT. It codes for CASRPSTDTQYF.